This TCR beta chain was recovered during a study of T cell responses to AZD1222 COVID-19 vaccine (dated by TCRdb to about 2021). As for the study more broadly: AZD1222 recipients with second doses at about 4 weeks or about 12 weeks were pooled, because spike-specific TCR depth and breadth did not differ between schedules. Trial participants were enrolled into age subgroups of 18-55, 56-69 and 70-plus years, which contained roughly 150, 30 and 60 TCR-sequenced participants, respectively. TCR sequencing covered 230 to 250 trial participants: 200 to 220 given two doses of AZD1222 and about 26 given two doses of MenACWY control vaccine.

V is pruned by 0 bases and J by 6 bases, leaving 20 bases of the junction without a gene match. The CDR3 holds 20 amino acids from the cysteine to the phenylalanine. Only the CDR3 DNA stays, 60 bases, in frame from base 1. Sequences SGHDN (CDR1) and FVKESK (CDR2) are obtained from the germline V gene. As regards this clone: This receptor's antigen is unknown. No base quality information exists; no much larger clone differs at one position.

The CDR3 regions of human TCRbeta chains were analyzed by immunosequencing. The study's processing was this. Repertoire TCRs were matched against a reference library of SARS-CoV-2-specific TCRs generated with the MIRA antigen-specificity platform. Breadth was defined as the fraction of unique TCRs that were SARS-CoV-2-associated. Depth was defined as the fraction of total T cells that were SARS-CoV-2-associated. Using the MIRA data, each spike-specific TCR was assigned both to the spike region to which the TCR was reactive and to a CD4 or CD8 class. Log10-transformed breadth and depth values were compared by one-way ANOVA with Sidak's multiple comparisons tests. TCRdb provides this immuneACCESS table in a form limited to in-frame rearrangements. Some clones are lacking; in checked studies, under half of them reflect an unresolved V gene, and why the rest are absent is not known. V and J calls and clone size are as listed in that table; D and trimming were resolved from the DNA. Here the sample has over 100,000 clones; less than 95% occur a single time. In total, the top ten clones hold less than 9% of the sample.

Read against the paper, the sample's time point label means: baseline before first vaccination. Vaccinee samples were obtained from the UK trials COV001 and COV002, which included a single-blind randomized controlled phase 2/3 trial of AZD1222 (ChAdOx1 nCoV-19) in healthy adults. For TCRbeta chain sequencing, PBMC samples from trial participants were taken at day 0 and at day 28 after the second dose. Study-wide conclusions, independent of this receptor: After two AZD1222 doses, both the breadth and the depth of spike-specific TCRs were significantly higher than at day 0 and than in MenACWY recipients. Vaccine-associated CD4 TCRs spanned the whole spike protein, with dominant responses in regions 160-218 and 743-854. Conclusions about previously exposed vaccinees are limited because only a handful of AZD1222 recipients were SARS-CoV-2 seropositive at baseline. The 56-69-year group was small, and its depth increase did not reach significance, likely because of low power. No day 14 peak-response samples were available, so repertoires were characterized only after the peak T cell response. Participants were mostly white British and included more females than males, and it was suggested by the authors that clonal diversity may have been underestimated. Epitopes outside the regions mutated in the B.1.351 and B.1.1.7 variants were reportedly recognized by nearly half of the unique spike-specific TCRs.

Sequencing used peripheral blood, obtained on day 0 of AZD1222 vaccination. This clonotype originated in an adult in good health. The chain is assembled from TRBV14 and TRBJ1-1; 9 junctional bases match TRBD1. For the CDR3, the sequence is CASSQDLVRTGVISLAEAFF. The DNA reads TGTGCCAGCAGCCAAGATCTCGTCAGGACAGGGGTGATTTCTTTAGCTGAAGCTTTCTTT.